This TCR beta chain was found in a study of cytomegalovirus exposure and HLA in healthy donors. Study conclusions and caveats: Later genetic work tied a missense DCLRE1C variant to beta-chain V and J trimming.

Note on this clone: Its target is not known.

Amplification used 60 Vbeta primers and 13 Jbeta primers. Sequenced by immunoSEQ multiplex PCR; TCRdb stores in-frame clones only, minus some. The top ten clones hold 1.5% to 2% of a sample with 150,000 to 200,000 clones, about 70% of them seen once. Germline CDR1 reads MNHEY; CDR2 reads SMNVEV (reference sequence). V was clipped by 5 bases and J by 3 bases; unmatched bases: 4. The CDR3 has 16 residues. The sequenced material came from PBMCs. The source of this sequence is a woman aged 25 to 39 in good health and CMV-seronegative. This chain links TRBV27 with TRBJ2-3, with 14 nucleotides matching TRBD2. CDR3: CASSPRTSGRTDTQYF. DNA of the CDR3: TGTGCCAGCAGTCCAAGGACTAGCGGGAGGACAGATACGCAGTATTTT.